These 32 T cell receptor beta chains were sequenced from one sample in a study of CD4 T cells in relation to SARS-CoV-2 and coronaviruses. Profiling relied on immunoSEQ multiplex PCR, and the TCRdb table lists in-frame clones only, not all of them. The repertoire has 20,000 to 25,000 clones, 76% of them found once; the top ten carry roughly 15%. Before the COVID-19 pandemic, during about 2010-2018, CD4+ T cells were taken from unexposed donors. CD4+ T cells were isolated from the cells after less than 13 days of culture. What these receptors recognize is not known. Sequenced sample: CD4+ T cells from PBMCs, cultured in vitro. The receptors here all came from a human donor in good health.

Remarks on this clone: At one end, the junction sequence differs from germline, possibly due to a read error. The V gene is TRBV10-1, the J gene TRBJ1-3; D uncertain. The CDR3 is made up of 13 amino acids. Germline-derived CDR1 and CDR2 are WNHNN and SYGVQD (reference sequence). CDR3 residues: CASSESPGNAIYF. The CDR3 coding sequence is TGCGCCAGCAGTGAGTCTCCGGGAAACGCCATATATTTT.

This CDR3 is CASSPQVTDTQYF. CDR3 DNA sequence: TGCGCCAGCAGTCCCCAGGTCACAGATACGCAGTATTTT. The chain is built from TRBV5-1 and TRBJ2-3; D remains unclear. V gave up 5 bases and J gave up 2 bases, with 9 bases separating them. The germline gives CDR1 SGHRS, CDR2 YFSETQ. The CDR3 loop spans 13 amino acids.

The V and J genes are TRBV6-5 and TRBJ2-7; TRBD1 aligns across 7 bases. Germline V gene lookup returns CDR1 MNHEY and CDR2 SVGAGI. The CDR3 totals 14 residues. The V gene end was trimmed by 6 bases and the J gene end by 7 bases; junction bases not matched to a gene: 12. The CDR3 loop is CASSGDSTLGEQYF. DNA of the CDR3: TGTGCCAGCAGCGGGGACAGTACGTTAGGAGAGCAGTACTTC.

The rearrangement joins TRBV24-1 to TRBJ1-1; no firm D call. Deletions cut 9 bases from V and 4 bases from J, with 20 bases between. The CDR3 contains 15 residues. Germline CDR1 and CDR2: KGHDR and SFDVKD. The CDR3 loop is CATPRPRKRFTEAFF. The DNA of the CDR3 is TGTGCCACCCCTAGGCCTAGAAAGAGATTCACTGAAGCTTTCTTT.

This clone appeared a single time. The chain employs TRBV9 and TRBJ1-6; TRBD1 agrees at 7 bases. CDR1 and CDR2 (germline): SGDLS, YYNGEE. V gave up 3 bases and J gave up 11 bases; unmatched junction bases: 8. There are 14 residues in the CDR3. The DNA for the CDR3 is TGTGCCAGCAGCGGGGGACAGTTGTGGGCACCCCTCCACTTT. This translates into CASSGGQLWAPLHF.

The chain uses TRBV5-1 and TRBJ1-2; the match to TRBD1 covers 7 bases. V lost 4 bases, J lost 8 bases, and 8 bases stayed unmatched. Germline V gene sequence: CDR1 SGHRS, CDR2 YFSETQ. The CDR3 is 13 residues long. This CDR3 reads CASSLYRGSGYTF. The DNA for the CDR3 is TGCGCCAGCAGCCTATACAGGGGCTCGGGCTACACCTTC.

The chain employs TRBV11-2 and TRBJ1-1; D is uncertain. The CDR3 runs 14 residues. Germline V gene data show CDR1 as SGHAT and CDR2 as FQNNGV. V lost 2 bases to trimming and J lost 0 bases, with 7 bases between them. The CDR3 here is CASSLWPMNTEAFF. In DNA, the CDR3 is TGTGCCAGCAGCTTATGGCCCATGAACACTGAAGCTTTCTTT.

CDR3 sequence: CATSDGLAGETDTQYF. DNA for the CDR3: TGTGCCACCAGTGACGGACTAGCGGGAGAGACAGATACGCAGTATTTT. The V call is TRBV24-1, the J call TRBJ2-3; 13 nucleotides line up with TRBD2. Losses at the gene ends were 4 bases for V and 3 bases for J; bases not matched to a gene: 3. This CDR3 is 16 amino acids long. Germline V CDR1 and CDR2: KGHDR, SFDVKD.

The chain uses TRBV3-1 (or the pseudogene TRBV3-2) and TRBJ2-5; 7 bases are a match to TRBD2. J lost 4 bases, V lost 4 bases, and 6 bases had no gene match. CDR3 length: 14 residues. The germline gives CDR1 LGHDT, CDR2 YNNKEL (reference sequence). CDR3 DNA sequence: TGTGCCAGCAGCCCTCGCGGGGGATCAGAGACCCAGTACTTC. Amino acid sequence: CASSPRGGSETQYF.

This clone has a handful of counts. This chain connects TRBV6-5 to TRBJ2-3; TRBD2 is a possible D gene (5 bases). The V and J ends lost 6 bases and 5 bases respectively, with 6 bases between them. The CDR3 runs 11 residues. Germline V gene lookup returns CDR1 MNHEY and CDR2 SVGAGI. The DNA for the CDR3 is TGTGCCAGCAGGGCGGGAGATACGCAGTATTTT. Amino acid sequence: CASRAGDTQYF.

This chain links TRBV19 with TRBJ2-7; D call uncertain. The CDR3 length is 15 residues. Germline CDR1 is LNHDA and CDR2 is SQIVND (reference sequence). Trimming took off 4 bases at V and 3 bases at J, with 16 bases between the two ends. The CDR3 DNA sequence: TGTGCCAGTAGTAACGAGATGGACGGGTTCTACGAGCAGTACTTC. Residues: CASSNEMDGFYEQYF.

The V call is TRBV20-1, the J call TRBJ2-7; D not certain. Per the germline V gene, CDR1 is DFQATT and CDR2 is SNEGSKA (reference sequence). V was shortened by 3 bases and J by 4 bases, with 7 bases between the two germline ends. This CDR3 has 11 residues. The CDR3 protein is CSARSGYEQYF. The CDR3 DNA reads TGCAGTGCTAGGTCCGGGTACGAGCAGTACTTC.

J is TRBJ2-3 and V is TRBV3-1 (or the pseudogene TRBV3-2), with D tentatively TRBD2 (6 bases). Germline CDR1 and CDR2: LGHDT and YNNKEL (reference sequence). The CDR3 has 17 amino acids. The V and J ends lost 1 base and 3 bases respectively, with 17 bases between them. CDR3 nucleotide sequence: TGTGCCAGCAGCCAAGCTTCCGGGAGTGGGGTGACAGATACGCAGTATTTT. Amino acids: CASSQASGSGVTDTQYF.

In nucleotides, the CDR3 is TGTGCCACCGCGGACAGGGATAATTCACCCCTCCACTTT. Its translation is CATADRDNSPLHF. The chain has TRBV3-1 (or the pseudogene TRBV3-2) and TRBJ1-6; 8 nucleotides match TRBD1. J gave up 5 bases and V 10 bases, and 4 bases lay outside the gene matches. This CDR3 has 13 residues. Germline values: CDR1 LGHDT, CDR2 YNNKEL (reference sequence).

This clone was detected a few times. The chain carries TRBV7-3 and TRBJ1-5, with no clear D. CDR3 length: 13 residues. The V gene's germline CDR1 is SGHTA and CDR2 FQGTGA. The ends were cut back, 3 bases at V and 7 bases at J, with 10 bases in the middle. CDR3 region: CASSFRGDQPQHF. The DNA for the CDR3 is TGTGCCAGCAGCTTTCGAGGTGACCAGCCCCAGCATTTT.

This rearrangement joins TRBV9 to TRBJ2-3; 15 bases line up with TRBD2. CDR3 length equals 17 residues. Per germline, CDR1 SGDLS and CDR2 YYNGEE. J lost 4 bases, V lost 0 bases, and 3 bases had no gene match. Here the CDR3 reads CASSVGTSGRGPDTQYF. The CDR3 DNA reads TGTGCCAGCAGCGTAGGGACTAGCGGGAGGGGCCCAGATACGCAGTATTTT. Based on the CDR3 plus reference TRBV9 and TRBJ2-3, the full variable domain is DSGVTQTPKHLITATGQRVTLRCSPRSGDLSVYWYQQSLDQGLQFLIQYYNGEERAKGNILERFSAQQFPDLHSELNLSSLELGDSALYFCASSVGTSGRGPDTQYFGPGTRLTVL.

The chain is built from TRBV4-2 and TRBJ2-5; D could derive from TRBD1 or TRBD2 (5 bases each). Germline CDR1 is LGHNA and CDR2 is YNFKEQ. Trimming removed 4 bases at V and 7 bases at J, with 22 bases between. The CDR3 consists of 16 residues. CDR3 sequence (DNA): TGTGCCAGCAGCCTAGATTCCGCGGAGTCGAGGGGGACCCAGTACTTC. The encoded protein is CASSLDSAESRGTQYF.

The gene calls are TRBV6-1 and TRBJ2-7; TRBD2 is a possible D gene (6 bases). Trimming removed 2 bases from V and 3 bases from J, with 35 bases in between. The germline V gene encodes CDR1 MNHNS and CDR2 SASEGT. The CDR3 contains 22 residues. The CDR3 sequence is CASSELPFNGGLRASEGYEQYF. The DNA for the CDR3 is TGTGCCAGCAGTGAATTGCCTTTTAATGGGGGTCTTCGGGCTAGCGAGGGCTACGAGCAGTACTTC.

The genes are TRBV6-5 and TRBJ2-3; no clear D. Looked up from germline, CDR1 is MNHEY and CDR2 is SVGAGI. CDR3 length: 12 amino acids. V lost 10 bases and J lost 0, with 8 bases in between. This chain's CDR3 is CATDGSTDTQYF. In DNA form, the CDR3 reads TGTGCCACCGACGGGAGCACAGATACGCAGTATTTT.

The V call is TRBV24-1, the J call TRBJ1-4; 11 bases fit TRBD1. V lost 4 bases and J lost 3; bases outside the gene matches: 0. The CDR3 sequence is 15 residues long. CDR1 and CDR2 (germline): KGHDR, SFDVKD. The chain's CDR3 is CATSEGQGANEKLFF. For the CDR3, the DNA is TGTGCCACCAGTGAGGGACAGGGGGCTAATGAAAAACTGTTTTTT.

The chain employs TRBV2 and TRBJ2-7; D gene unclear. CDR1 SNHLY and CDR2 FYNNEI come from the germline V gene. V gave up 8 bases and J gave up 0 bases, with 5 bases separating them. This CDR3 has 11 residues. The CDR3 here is CASQSSYEQYF. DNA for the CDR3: TGTGCCAGCCAGAGCTCCTACGAGCAGTACTTC.

The CDR3 DNA follows: TGCGCCAGCAGCCAACCAAGACAGGGAGGCACAGATACGCAGTATTTT. Translation: CASSQPRQGGTDTQYF. The rearrangement links TRBV5-1 to TRBJ2-3; 7 nucleotides align to TRBD1. This CDR3 spans 16 amino acids. CDR1 is SGHRS and CDR2 is YFSETQ in the germline V gene. The V gene end was trimmed by 4 bases and the J gene end by 1 base; junction bases not matched to a gene: 9.

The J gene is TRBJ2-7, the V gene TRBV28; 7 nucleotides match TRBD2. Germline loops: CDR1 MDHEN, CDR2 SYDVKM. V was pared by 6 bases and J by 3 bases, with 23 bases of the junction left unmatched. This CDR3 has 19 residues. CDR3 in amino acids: CASRRPNPGRLALSYEQYF. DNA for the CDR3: TGTGCCAGCAGACGACCCAACCCCGGGAGACTAGCCCTTAGCTACGAGCAGTACTTC.

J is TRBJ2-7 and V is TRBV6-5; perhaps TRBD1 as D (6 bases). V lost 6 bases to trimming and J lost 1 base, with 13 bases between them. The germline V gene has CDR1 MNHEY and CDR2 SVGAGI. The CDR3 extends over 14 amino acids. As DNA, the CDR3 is TGTGCCAGCAGACCCCCTGGACAGTCCTACGAGCAGTACTTC. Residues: CASRPPGQSYEQYF.

The DNA of the CDR3 is TGTGCTAGTGGTCCCGGGCTAGGGGTGGGCAATGAGCAGTTCTTC. Encoded protein: CASGPGLGVGNEQFF. The rearrangement uses TRBV12-5 and TRBJ2-1; a weak D match, TRBD1 (5 bases). CDR3 length: 15 amino acids. The germline V gene has CDR1 LGHNT and CDR2 FRNRAP. V lost 5 bases and J lost 6, with 17 bases in between.

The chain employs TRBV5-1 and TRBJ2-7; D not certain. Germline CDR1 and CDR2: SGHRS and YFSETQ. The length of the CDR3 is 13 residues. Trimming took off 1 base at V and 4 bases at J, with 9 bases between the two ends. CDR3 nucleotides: TGCGCCAGCAGCTTGCTCGGATCGTACGAGCAGTACTTC. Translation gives CASSLLGSYEQYF. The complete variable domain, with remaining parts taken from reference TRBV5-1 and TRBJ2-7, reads KAGVTQTPRYLIKTRGQQVTLSCSPISGHRSVSWYQQTPGQGLQFLFEYFSETQRNKGNFPGRFSGRQFSNSRSEMNVSTLELGDSALYLCASSLLGSYEQYFGPGTRLTVT.

CDR3 sequence: CASSDRGASTDTQYF. The CDR3 region has the DNA TGTGCCAGTAGTGACCGGGGAGCTAGCACAGATACGCAGTATTTT. J is TRBJ2-3 and V is TRBV19; possible D gene TRBD2, 5 bases. CDR3 length: 15 amino acids. The germline V gene has CDR1 LNHDA and CDR2 SQIVND (reference sequence). The V end was cut by 5 bases, the J end by 0 bases, with 12 bases between.

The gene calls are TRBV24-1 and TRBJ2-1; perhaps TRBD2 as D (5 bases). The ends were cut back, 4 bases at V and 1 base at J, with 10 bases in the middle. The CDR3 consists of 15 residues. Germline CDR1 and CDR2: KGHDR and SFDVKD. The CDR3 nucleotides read TGTGCCACCAGTGAGGGAGTATCATCCTACAATGAGCAGTTCTTC. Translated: CATSEGVSSYNEQFF.

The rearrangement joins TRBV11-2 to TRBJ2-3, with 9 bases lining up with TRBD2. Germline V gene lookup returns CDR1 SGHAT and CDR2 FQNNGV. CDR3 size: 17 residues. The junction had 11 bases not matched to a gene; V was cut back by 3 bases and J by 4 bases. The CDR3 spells CASSFVLAGTWADTQYF. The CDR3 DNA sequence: TGTGCCAGCAGCTTTGTCCTAGCGGGGACTTGGGCAGATACGCAGTATTTT.

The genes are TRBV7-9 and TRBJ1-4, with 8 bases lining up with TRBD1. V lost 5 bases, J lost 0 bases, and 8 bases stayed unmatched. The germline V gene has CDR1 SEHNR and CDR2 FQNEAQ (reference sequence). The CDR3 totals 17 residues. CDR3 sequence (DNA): TGTGCCAGCAGCCTGAGGACAGGGAGGGCAACTAATGAAAAACTGTTTTTT. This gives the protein CASSLRTGRATNEKLFF.

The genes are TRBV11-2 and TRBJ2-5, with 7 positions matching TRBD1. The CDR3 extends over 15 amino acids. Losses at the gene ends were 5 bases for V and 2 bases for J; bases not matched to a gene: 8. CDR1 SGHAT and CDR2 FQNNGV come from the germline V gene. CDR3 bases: TGTGCCAGCAGCCCACAGGGGCGTCCTCAAGAGACCCAGTACTTC. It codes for CASSPQGRPQETQYF.

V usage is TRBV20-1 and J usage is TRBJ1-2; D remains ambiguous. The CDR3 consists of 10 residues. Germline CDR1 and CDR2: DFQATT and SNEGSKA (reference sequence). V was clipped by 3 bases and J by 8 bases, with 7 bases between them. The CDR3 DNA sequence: TGCAGTGCTAGTTGGGAAGGCTACACCTTC. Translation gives CSASWEGYTF.